The 30 T cell receptor beta chains below all came from one sample that was sequenced in a study of blood T cells in healthy people across ages. Using a J-beta primer mix together with a sample-barcoded 5' primer, a second PCR was run for roughly 7 to 11 cycles. TCRdb passed the 5' RACE reads through MiXCR, listing each CDR3 protein once. This table holds about 800,000 distinct CDR3 sequences, roughly 50% found once. Material for sequencing was blood. The receptor set was obtained from a man younger than 45 in good health.

V usage is TRBV6-1 and J usage is TRBJ1-3; tentatively, D is TRBD1 (5 bases). Trimming shortened V by 2 bases and J by 4 bases, and 9 bases separated the two germline ends. The CDR3 consists of 14 residues. Per the germline V gene, CDR1 is MNHNS and CDR2 is SASEGT. CDR3 loop: CASSELQGGNTIYF. CDR3 DNA sequence: TGTGCCAGCAGTGAACTCCAGGGAGGAAACACCATATATTTT.

This sequence joins TRBV20-1 and TRBJ2-2; the D is unclear. Germline V gene sequence: CDR1 DFQATT, CDR2 SNEGSKA (reference sequence). V lost 3 bases, J lost 7 bases, and 15 bases lay in between. CDR3 length: 14 residues. In DNA, the CDR3 is TGCAGTGCTAGTTACAGTGGGGTGGTCGGGGAGCTGTTTTTT. It specifies CSASYSGVVGELFF.

This clonotype has a handful of counts. The J gene is TRBJ2-7, the V gene TRBV20-1, with 12 bases matching TRBD2. The germline CDR1 and CDR2 sequences are DFQATT and SNEGSKA (reference sequence). This CDR3 has 16 residues. Trimming removed 3 bases from V and 3 bases from J; junction bases left unmatched: 9. The CDR3 bases are TGCAGTGCTAGCCCCACTAGCGGGAGGTCGTACTACGAGCAGTACTTC. This gives the protein CSASPTSGRSYYEQYF.

This clonotype was recorded a few times. This sequence joins TRBV6-6 and TRBJ1-1, with TRBD1 as a possible D gene (6 bases). The CDR3 covers 12 residues. Germline CDR1 is MNHNY and CDR2 is SVGAGI (reference sequence). Trimming took 7 bases from V and 3 from J, leaving 9 bases between them. CDR3 sequence reads: CASNTGYTEAFF. CDR3 sequence (DNA): TGTGCCAGCAATACAGGGTACACTGAAGCTTTCTTT.

This chain's CDR3 is CASSLGSGKGDEQYF. In nucleotides, the CDR3 is TGTGCCAGCAGCTTAGGGAGCGGAAAAGGGGACGAGCAGTACTTC. This rearrangement joins TRBV7-9 to TRBJ2-5; TRBD1 or TRBD2 may be the D gene (5 bases each). The J call may be wrong; the DNA end is better matched by TRBJ2-7. The germline CDR1 and CDR2 sequences are SEHNR and FQNEAQ (reference sequence). The CDR3 sequence is 15 residues long.

The chain recombines TRBV29-1 with TRBJ2-1; 15 bases are shared with TRBD2. CDR1 is SQVTM, CDR2 ANQGSEA, per germline. V lost 7 bases, J lost 7 bases, and 5 bases stayed unmatched. The CDR3 spans 14 residues. The CDR3, as DNA: TGCAGCGCCAGGACTAGCGGGGGGGGGAATGAGCAGTTCTTC. Protein sequence: CSARTSGGGNEQFF.

This clonotype was counted a few times. The gene calls are TRBV20-1 and TRBJ1-5, with D unresolved. This CDR3 region has 13 residues. Germline-derived CDR1 and CDR2 are DFQATT and SNEGSKA (reference sequence). The V gene lost 6 bases and the J gene lost 4 bases, with 13 bases spanning the gap. CDR3 protein: CSAKAFTNQPQHF. CDR3 coding DNA: TGCAGTGCCAAGGCGTTCACGAATCAGCCCCAGCATTTT.

The chain recombines TRBV5-1 with TRBJ1-5; 7 bases align to TRBD1. V shed 0 bases and J 1 base; nucleotides not matched to a gene: 7. Germline CDR1 is SGHRS and CDR2 is YFSETQ. This CDR3 is built from 17 residues. The CDR3 DNA follows: TGCGCCAGCAGCTTGGTCCCCACAGGGGAGAGCAATCAGCCCCAGCATTTT. It encodes CASSLVPTGESNQPQHF.

V usage is TRBV4-1 and J usage is TRBJ2-1, with 12 bases that match TRBD2. The germline CDR1 and CDR2 sequences are MGHRA and YSYEKL. V lost 4 bases to trimming and J lost 15 bases; unmatched junction nucleotides: 10. This CDR3 contains 14 residues. In nucleotides, the CDR3 is TGCGCCAGCAGCCGAATGACTAGCGGGGGCCGTAGGTTCTTC. It encodes CASSRMTSGGRRFF.

The chain couples TRBV7-9 to TRBJ2-5; possible D gene TRBD2, 6 bases. With the DNA end fitting TRBJ2-7 better, the J assignment may be wrong. The V gene's germline CDR1 is SEHNR and CDR2 FQNEAQ (reference sequence). This CDR3 is 13 amino acids long. The CDR3: CASRGGIPYEQYF. CDR3 coding DNA: TGTGCCAGCAGGGGGGGTATCCCCTACGAGCAGTACTTC.

This chain joins TRBV6-4 and TRBJ2-7, with 7 bases identical to TRBD1. This CDR3 has 16 amino acids. The J segment lost 0 bases and the V segment lost 7 bases, leaving 12 bases of the junction unmatched. Germline CDR1 and CDR2: MRHNA and SNTAGT. CDR3 DNA: TGTGCCAGCACCCATAGCAAGGACAGGAGCTCCTACGAGCAGTACTTC. This gives the protein CASTHSKDRSSYEQYF.

The chain employs TRBV12-1 and TRBJ2-4; the table's D call, TRBD1, was not checked against the DNA. The J call may be wrong; the DNA end is better matched by TRBJ2-7. TRBV12-1 is a documented pseudogene. The CDR3 runs 12 residues. The CDR3 region has the DNA TGTGCCAGCACCCCTGAACCCTACGAGCAGTACTTC. Translating gives CASTPEPYEQYF.

The chain combines TRBV15 with TRBJ2-5; 9 positions match TRBD1. The J call may be wrong; the DNA end is better matched by TRBJ2-7. The CDR3 is 15 residues long. Germline CDR1 LNHNV, CDR2 YYDKDF (reference sequence). The CDR3 is CATSRAGTGSYEQYF. In nucleotides, the CDR3 is TGTGCCACCAGCAGAGCCGGGACAGGGTCCTACGAGCAGTACTTC.

This chain links TRBV2 with TRBJ2-5; D assignment may be TRBD1 or TRBD2 (5 bases each). The V gene's germline CDR1 is SNHLY and CDR2 FYNNEI. CDR3 size: 12 residues. The V gene lost 2 bases and the J gene lost 11 bases, with 12 bases spanning the gap. The CDR3 here is CASSEQGVEQYF. CDR3 nucleotides: TGTGCCAGCAGTGAACAGGGAGTAGAGCAGTACTTC. Complete variable domain (other parts from reference TRBV2 and TRBJ2-5): EPEVTQTPSHQVTQMGQEVILRCVPISNHLYFYWYRQILGQKVEFLVSFYNNEISEKSEIFDDQFSVERPDGSNFTLKIRSTKLEDSAMYFCASSEQGVEQYFGPGTRLLVL.

The chain is built from TRBV27 and TRBJ1-2, with TRBD1 matching 8 bases. The V and J ends lost 5 bases and 3 bases, in that order; junction bases with no gene match: 8. This CDR3 has 15 amino acids. CDR1 is MNHEY, CDR2 SMNVEV, per germline (reference sequence). CDR3 amino acids: CASSPIQTGDYGYTF. The CDR3 nucleotides are TGTGCCAGCAGTCCGATCCAGACAGGGGACTATGGCTACACCTTC.

J is TRBJ2-3 and V is TRBV4-3; 9 bases map to TRBD2. CDR3 length equals 17 residues. Looked up from germline, CDR1 is LGHNA and CDR2 is YSLEER. Trimming cost V 0 bases and J 5 bases; bases outside gene matches: 9. The CDR3 nucleotides read TGCGCCAGCAGCCAAGATTGGTCTAGCGGGAAGAAAGATACGCAGTATTTT. Translated, it gives CASSQDWSSGKKDTQYF.

This clonotype was observed once. The chain carries TRBV19 and TRBJ2-1, with D perhaps TRBD1 (6 bases). Germline V lookup: CDR1 LNHDA, CDR2 SQIVND (reference sequence). The CDR3 spans 14 residues. V lost 8 bases and J 10 bases, leaving 21 bases between the germline ends. The CDR3: CASQGRAFGREQFF. CDR3 bases: TGTGCCAGTCAGGGGAGAGCTTTTGGAAGGGAGCAGTTCTTC. Variable domain in full (rest from reference TRBV19 and TRBJ2-1): DGGITQSPKYLFRKEGQNVTLSCEQNLNHDAMYWYRQDPGQGLRLIYYSQIVNDFQKGDIAEGYSVSREKKESFPLTVTSAQKNPTAFYLCASQGRAFGREQFFGPGTRLTVL.

The V gene is TRBV9, the J gene TRBJ2-7; 13 bases agree with TRBD2. With 4 bases clipped from V and 2 bases from J, the junction kept 6 bases outside the gene matches. The CDR3 has 16 residues. Germline CDR1 SGDLS, CDR2 YYNGEE. The CDR3 DNA is TGTGCCAGCAGCCCGGGGGGGACTAGCGGGACCTACGAGCAGTACTTC. This translates into CASSPGGTSGTYEQYF.

At least ten counts were recorded for this clonotype. The chain joins TRBV7-2 to TRBJ2-7; 9 bases line up with TRBD2. Germline V gene lookup returns CDR1 SGHTA and CDR2 FQGNSA. The CDR3 loop spans 16 amino acids. With V trimmed by 3 bases and J by 3 bases, 9 bases remained unmatched. The CDR3 loop reads CASSLGLSGSGYEQYF. The CDR3 nucleotides are TGTGCCAGCAGCTTGGGTCTTAGCGGGAGTGGCTACGAGCAGTACTTC.

The chain couples TRBV10-3 to TRBJ2-3; possible D gene TRBD1, 6 bases. The CDR3 covers 15 residues. The V end lost 9 bases, the J end lost 0 bases, and 16 bases lay between the germline ends. The germline V gene encodes CDR1 ENHRY and CDR2 SYGVKD. In DNA, the CDR3 is TGTGCCATAAGGATTACAGGGCCAAGCACAGATACGCAGTATTTT. Translating it yields CAIRITGPSTDTQYF.

The gene calls are TRBV27 and TRBJ1-2; D not certain. Germline CDR1 MNHEY, CDR2 SMNVEV (reference sequence). Trimming left V 6 bases short and J 8 bases short, with 25 bases between. This CDR3 is 16 amino acids long. The CDR3 coding sequence is TGTGCCAGCAGCCCTACACGGAACCTCAATGGAGGAGGCTACACCTTC. It specifies CASSPTRNLNGGGYTF.

The rearrangement joins TRBV25-1 to TRBJ2-4; 9 bases fit TRBD1. The end of the DNA is better explained by TRBJ2-7, so the J call may be wrong. CDR1 and CDR2 from the germline V gene are MGHDK and SYGVNS. The CDR3 is made up of 20 amino acids. CDR3 sequence: CASSDSNVGRGTGSRDEQYF. The CDR3 bases are TGTGCCAGCAGTGATTCCAACGTCGGGCGGGGGACAGGGTCTCGGGACGAGCAGTACTTC.

This chain uses TRBV27 with TRBJ2-1, with TRBD2 matching 11 bases. V gave up 3 bases and J gave up 9 bases; unmatched junction bases: 7. This CDR3 has 15 amino acids. The V gene's germline CDR1 is MNHEY and CDR2 SMNVEV (reference sequence). The CDR3 nucleotides are TGTGCCAGCAGTTTGGTAGCGGGGGGGAGGAGTGAGCAGTTCTTC. As protein: CASSLVAGGRSEQFF.

The DNA of the CDR3 is TGTGCCAGCAGCTTAGGACAGTCCCATGGCTACACCTTC. Translating gives CASSLGQSHGYTF. The rearrangement joins TRBV4-2 to TRBJ1-2; tentatively, D is TRBD1 (6 bases). The CDR3 is 13 amino acids. Germline lookup yields CDR1 LGHNA and CDR2 YNFKEQ. Trimming shortened V by 5 bases and J by 6 bases, and 13 bases separated the two germline ends.

This clonotype occurred once. The CDR3 protein is CASSAATGGTGCNEQFF. CDR3 bases: TGTGCCAGCAGTGCCGCGACGGGAGGGACGGGCTGCAATGAGCAGTTCTTC. The chain employs TRBV25-1 and TRBJ2-1, with 8 bases identical to TRBD2. The germline V gene has CDR1 MGHDK and CDR2 SYGVNS. Trimming took 4 bases from V and 6 from J; bases not matched to a gene: 14. This CDR3 spans 17 amino acids.

The rearrangement uses TRBV6-5 and TRBJ1-5, with D possibly TRBD1 on 6 matching bases. CDR3 length: 15 residues. Trimming cost V 2 bases and J 3 bases, with 11 bases left between them. Germline assignment: CDR1 MNHEY and CDR2 SVGAGI. Here the CDR3 DNA reads TGTGCCAGCAGTTACGATGGACAGCTCAATCAGCCCCAGCATTTT. Protein sequence: CASSYDGQLNQPQHF.

This rearrangement joins TRBV6-2 or TRBV6-3 to TRBJ1-1; D remains ambiguous. Trimming took off 3 bases at V and 7 bases at J, with 6 bases between the two ends. Germline CDR1 MNHEY, CDR2 SVGEGT. The CDR3 runs to 11 residues. In nucleotides, the CDR3 is TGTGCCAGCAGTTATGCCAGTGAAGCTTTCTTT. Its protein is CASSYASEAFF.

This clonotype was seen once. The chain uses TRBV28 and TRBJ2-1; D gene ambiguous. The CDR3 has 14 amino acids. Deletions cut 10 bases from V and 10 bases from J, with 23 bases between. Germline CDR1 MDHEN, CDR2 SYDVKM. The CDR3 coding sequence is TGTGCCACGTCCAGAAGTTCAGTCTACTACGAGCAGTTCTTC. Protein: CATSRSSVYYEQFF.

This chain uses TRBV5-5 with TRBJ2-4; maybe TRBD2 (6 bases). In germline, CDR1 is SGHKS, CDR2 YYEKEE (reference sequence). CDR3 length: 15 amino acids. V dropped 4 bases and J dropped 0 bases, with 11 bases sitting between them. CDR3 sequence: CASSGGILAKNIQYF. In DNA form, the CDR3 reads TGTGCCAGCAGCGGGGGGATCTTAGCCAAAAACATTCAGTACTTC.

The chain joins TRBV20-1 to TRBJ2-3; D remains unclear. V lost 5 bases, J lost 2 bases, and 14 bases lay in between. This CDR3 contains 14 residues. Germline V gives CDR1 DFQATT, CDR2 SNEGSKA (reference sequence). CDR3 sequence: CSAAFADATDTQYF. The CDR3 DNA follows: TGCAGTGCTGCCTTTGCGGATGCCACAGATACGCAGTATTTT.